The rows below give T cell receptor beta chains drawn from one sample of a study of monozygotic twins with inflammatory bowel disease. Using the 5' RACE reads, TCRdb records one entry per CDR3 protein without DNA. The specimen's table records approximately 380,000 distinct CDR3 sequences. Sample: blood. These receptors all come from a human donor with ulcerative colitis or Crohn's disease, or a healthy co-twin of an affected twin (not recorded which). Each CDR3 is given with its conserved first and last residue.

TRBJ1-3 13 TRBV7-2 CASSFEGRNTIYF
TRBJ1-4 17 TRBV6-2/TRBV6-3 CASTLAPRRGEKEKLFF
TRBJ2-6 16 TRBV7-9 CASRIEQGSGANVLTF
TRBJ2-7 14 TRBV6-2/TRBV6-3 CASSKTGHSYEQYF
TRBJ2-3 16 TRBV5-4 CASSFYAGGRTDTQYF
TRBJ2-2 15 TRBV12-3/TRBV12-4 CASTKTRSGTGELFF
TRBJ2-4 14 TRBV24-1 CATSSTGGEDIQYF
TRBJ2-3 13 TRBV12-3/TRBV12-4 CASRQGGLGTQYF
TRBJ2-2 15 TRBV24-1 CATSDLTANTEELFF
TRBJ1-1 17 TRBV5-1 CASSLPPLGTQNTEAFF
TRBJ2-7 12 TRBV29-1 CSVDGQGYEQYF
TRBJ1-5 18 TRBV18 CASSTGTGYFRENQPQHF
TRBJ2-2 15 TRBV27 CASSLSVSNTGELFF
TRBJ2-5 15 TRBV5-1 CASSLGSSGQETQYF
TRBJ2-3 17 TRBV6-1 CASSENPVAGFGDTQYF
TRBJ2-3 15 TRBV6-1 CASRIQGQPDDTQYF
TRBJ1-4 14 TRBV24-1 CATSDPNKQEKPFF
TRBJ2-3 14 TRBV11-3 CASRLGPGEDTQYF
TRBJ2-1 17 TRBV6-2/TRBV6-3 CASSEPAGGPTYNEQFF
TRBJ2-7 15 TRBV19 CASSQGPSWGYEQYF
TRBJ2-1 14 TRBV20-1 CSARLAGVYNEQFF
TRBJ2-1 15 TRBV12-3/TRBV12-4 CASSFGQVAYNEQFF
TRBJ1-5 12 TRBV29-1 CSVEGSNQPQHF
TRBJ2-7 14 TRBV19 CASSIRGIGYEQYF
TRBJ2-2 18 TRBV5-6 CASRDGLAYLRNTGELFF
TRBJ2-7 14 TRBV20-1 CSARALAGAWEQYF
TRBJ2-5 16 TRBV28 CASSLETSGAQETQYF
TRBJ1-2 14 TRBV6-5 CASSYFDREGGYTF
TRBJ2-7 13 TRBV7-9 CASSPMRGNEQYF
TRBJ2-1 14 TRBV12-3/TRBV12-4 CASRTTGGGNEQFF
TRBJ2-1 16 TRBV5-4 CASSLGSGQGHNEQFF
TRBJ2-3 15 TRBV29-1 CSVEGPAGRTDTQYF
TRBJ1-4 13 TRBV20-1 CSARVGGEEKLFF
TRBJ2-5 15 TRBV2 CASSSGLAVRETQYF
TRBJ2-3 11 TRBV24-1 CATSDPNTQYF
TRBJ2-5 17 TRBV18 CASSPILGQGSGETQYF
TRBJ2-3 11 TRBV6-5 CASRNRGRQYF
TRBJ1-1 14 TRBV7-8 CASSPISLNTEAFF
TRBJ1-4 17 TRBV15 CATSRDPSRRFNEKLFF
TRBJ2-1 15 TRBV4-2 CASSYGGAGDNEQFF
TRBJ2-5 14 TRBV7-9 CASSERQGGETQYF
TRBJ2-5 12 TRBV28 CASSSTLETQYF
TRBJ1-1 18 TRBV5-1 CASSSAYRDIGGYGEAFF
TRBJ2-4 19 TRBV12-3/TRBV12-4 CASSSLGGGAAPAKNIQYF
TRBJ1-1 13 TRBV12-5 CASGLLGGTEAFF
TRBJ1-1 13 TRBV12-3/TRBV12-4 CASSLARDRGAFF
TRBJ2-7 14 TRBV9 CASSPGTSVGEQYF
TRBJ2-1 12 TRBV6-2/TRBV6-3 CASSYEVTEQFF
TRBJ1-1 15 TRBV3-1 CASSLSRDRERRAFF
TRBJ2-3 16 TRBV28 CASSMALAVSTDTQYF
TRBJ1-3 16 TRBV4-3 CASSSSTGISGNTIYF
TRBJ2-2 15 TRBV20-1 CSARPPSSNTGELFF
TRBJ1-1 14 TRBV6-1 CASSPTAMNTEAFF
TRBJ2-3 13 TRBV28 CAYLDTSTDTQYF
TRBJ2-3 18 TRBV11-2 CASSPALGLAGGGDTQYF
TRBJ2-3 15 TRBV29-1 CSVGPSGVGTDTQYF
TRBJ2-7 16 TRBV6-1 CASRQIRGDISYEQYF
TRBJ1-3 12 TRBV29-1 CSGRAGGNTIYF